Sequencing of this T cell receptor (beta chain) was carried out in a study of Tregs in tolerant kidney transplant recipients. Germline CDR1 and CDR2: LNHDA and SQIVND (reference sequence). CDR3 length: 18 amino acids. V shed 0 bases, J shed 8 bases, and the junction held 17 bases outside the gene matches. Recipients received nonmyeloablative bone marrow transplants from related graft donors, with transient mixed chimerism. CD4+CD25+CD127- Tregs, CD4+CD25- non-Tregs, CD4 and CD8 cells were sorted. Assay: immunoSEQ multiplex PCR; the TCRdb copy retains only in-frame clones and omits some. The profile shows 40,000 to 50,000 clones, over 85% of them singletons.

Sequencing used CD8+ T cells from blood (PBMCs), obtained 12 months after the transplant. The receptor was derived from a human patient who received a combined kidney and bone marrow transplant. Certain T cells may be donor cells from the graft. The chain carries TRBV19 and TRBJ1-2; 8 bases match TRBD1. Here the CDR3 DNA reads TGTGCCAGTAGTATAGATCACCGGACAGGGATTTTAATAGGCGGCTACACCTTC. Translated: CASSIDHRTGILIGGYTF.